A single TCR beta chain is shown here with its context. TCRdb passed the reads through MiXCR, listing each CDR3 protein once. The table records around 280,000 distinct CDR3 sequences, around 10% of them present only once. This sample stems from a study of T cell repertoires in cytomegalovirus infection. Study-level background: An indication of both CMV infection and matching HLA type came from public TCR beta signatures.

The CDR3 length is 15 residues. V lost 7 bases, J lost 5 bases, and 13 bases stayed unmatched. The germline V gene encodes CDR1 SQVTM and CDR2 ANQGSEA. V usage is TRBV29-1 and J usage is TRBJ2-2; 7 nucleotides line up with TRBD1. The sample was PBMCs. This TCR derives from a human donor in good health (CMV status not recorded). Some clones in this sample may be carry-over from other donors' samples. The CDR3 protein is CSANNRGGGTGELFF. In DNA, the CDR3 is TGCAGCGCAAACAACAGGGGTGGTGGGACCGGGGAGCTGTTTTTT.